This TCR beta chain was sequenced during a study of cytomegalovirus exposure and HLA in healthy donors. The PCR ran on 60 Vbeta and 13 Jbeta primers. The method was immunoSEQ multiplex PCR; TCRdb's version includes in-frame clones alone and lacks a portion of them. The sample lists some 160,000 clones, about 80% seen once, with about 1.8% in the top ten. Looked up from germline, CDR1 is SNHLY and CDR2 is FYNNEI. The CDR3 is 15 residues long. V shed 2 bases and J 5 bases; nucleotides not matched to a gene: 8. Sequencing input: PBMCs. The TCR comes from a woman in her 30s in good health and CMV-seronegative. The chain joins TRBV2 to TRBJ1-2, with 7 bases matching TRBD1. The CDR3 bases are TGTGCCAGCAGTGAATCGCAGGGGGTAGGGTATGGCTACACCTTC. This gives the protein CASSESQGVGYGYTF.